This T cell receptor (beta chain) originates from a study of T cells in Graves' hyperthyroidism and ophthalmopathy. Study observations and caveats: Appearing also in blood were most of the thyroid clonotypes expanded above 0.001. The model foresaw ophthalmopathy a median 6.5 months prior to onset.

On this clonotype: Its antigen is unknown.

TCR beta CDR3 regions were amplified from RNA. TCR CDR3 underwent first-round RT-PCR with the HTBI primer set. TCRdb re-called the multiplex PCR reads through MiXCR, storing one row per CDR3 protein. The data hold approximately 480,000 distinct CDR3 sequences, with more than 20% observed a single time. The CDR3 runs 15 residues. V was pared by 4 bases and J by 4 bases, with 7 bases of the junction left unmatched. Per germline, CDR1 MNHNS and CDR2 SASEGT. This sequence joins TRBV6-1 and TRBJ2-7, with 10 nucleotides matching TRBD2. The TCR comes from a man younger than 35 with Graves' hyperthyroidism. What was sequenced was blood. CDR3 sequence (DNA): TGTGCCAGCAGTGTCCTACTAGCGGGGATGTACGAGCAGTACTTC. This codes for CASSVLLAGMYEQYF.